This TCR beta chain was sequenced during a study of T-cell memory formation after mild COVID-19. Study-level findings and limits: The pre-infection memory compartment contained some responding clones, suggesting cross-reactive memory joined.

TCRdb processed the 5' RACE reads anew with MiXCR; each CDR3 protein has one entry. The sample yields 250,000 or so distinct CDR3 sequences, roughly 18% seen once. Germline V gives CDR1 ENHRY, CDR2 SYGVKD. This CDR3 comprises 15 residues. V gave up 4 bases and J gave up 3 bases, with 12 bases separating them. A few counts support this clonotype. What it binds is unknown. The chain uses TRBV10-3 and TRBJ2-2, with D perhaps being TRBD1 or TRBD2 (5 bases each). The sequencing sample was made of PBMCs or a T cell subset sorted from them (not recorded which). The sequence was obtained from a man aged 18-30 years who had mild COVID-19 (a few samples of this study predate the infection). Cell type and time point are not known. The DNA of the CDR3 is TGTGCCATCAGTGCCGGGACGACTTACACCGGGGAGCTGTTTTTT. The encoded protein is CAISAGTTYTGELFF.